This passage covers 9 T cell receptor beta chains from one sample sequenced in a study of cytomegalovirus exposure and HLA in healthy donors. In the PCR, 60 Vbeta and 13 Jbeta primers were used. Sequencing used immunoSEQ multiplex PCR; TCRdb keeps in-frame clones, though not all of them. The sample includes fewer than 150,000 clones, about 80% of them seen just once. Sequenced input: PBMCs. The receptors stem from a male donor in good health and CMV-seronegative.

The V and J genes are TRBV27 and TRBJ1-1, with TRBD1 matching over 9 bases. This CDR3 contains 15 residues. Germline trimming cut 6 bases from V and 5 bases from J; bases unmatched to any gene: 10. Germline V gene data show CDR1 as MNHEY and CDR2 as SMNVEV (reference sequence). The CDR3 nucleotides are TGTGCCAGCAGGGGGACAGGGACTGGTTGGACTGAAGCTTTCTTT. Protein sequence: CASRGTGTGWTEAFF.

The CDR3 region is CASSIETGRPQHF. The CDR3 DNA sequence: TGTGCCAGTAGTATAGAGACAGGGAGGCCCCAGCATTTT. This rearrangement joins TRBV19 to TRBJ1-5, with TRBD1 matching 7 bases. CDR1 is LNHDA and CDR2 is SQIVND in the germline V gene (reference sequence). The trim removed 0 bases at V and 9 bases at J, leaving 2 bases unmatched. This CDR3 spans 13 amino acids.

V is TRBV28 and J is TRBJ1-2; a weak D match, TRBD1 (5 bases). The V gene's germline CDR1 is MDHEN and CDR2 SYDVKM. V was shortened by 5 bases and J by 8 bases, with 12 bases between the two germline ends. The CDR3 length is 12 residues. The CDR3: CASSTAGKGYTF. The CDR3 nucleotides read TGTGCCAGCAGTACGGCAGGGAAAGGCTACACCTTC.

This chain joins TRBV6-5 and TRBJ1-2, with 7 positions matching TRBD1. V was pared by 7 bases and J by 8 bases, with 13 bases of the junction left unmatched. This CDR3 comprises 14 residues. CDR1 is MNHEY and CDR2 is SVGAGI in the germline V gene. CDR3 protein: CASTTRRQGNGYTF. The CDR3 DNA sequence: TGTGCCAGCACCACAAGACGACAGGGAAACGGCTACACCTTC.

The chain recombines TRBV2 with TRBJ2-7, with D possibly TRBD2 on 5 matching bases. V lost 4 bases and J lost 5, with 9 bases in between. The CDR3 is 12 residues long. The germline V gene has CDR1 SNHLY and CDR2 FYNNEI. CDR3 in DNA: TGTGCCAGCAGTGGGTCCGGGGACGAGCAGTACTTC. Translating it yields CASSGSGDEQYF.

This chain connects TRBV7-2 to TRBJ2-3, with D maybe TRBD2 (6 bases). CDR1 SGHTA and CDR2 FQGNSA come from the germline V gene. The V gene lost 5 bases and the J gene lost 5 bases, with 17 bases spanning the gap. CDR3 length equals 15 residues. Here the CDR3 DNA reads TGTGCCAGCAGCCCATGGGGCGGGGCCCTAGATACGCAGTATTTT. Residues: CASSPWGGALDTQYF.

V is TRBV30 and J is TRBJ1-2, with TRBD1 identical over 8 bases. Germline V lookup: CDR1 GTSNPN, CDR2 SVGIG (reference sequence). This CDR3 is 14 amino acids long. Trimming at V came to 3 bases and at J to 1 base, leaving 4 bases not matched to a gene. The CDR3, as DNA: TGTGCCTGGAGAGACAGGGGTATTAACTATGGCTACACCTTC. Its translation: CAWRDRGINYGYTF.

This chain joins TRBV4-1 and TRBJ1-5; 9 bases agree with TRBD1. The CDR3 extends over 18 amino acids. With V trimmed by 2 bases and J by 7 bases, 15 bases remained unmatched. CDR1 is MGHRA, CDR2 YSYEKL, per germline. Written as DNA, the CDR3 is TGCGCCAGCAGCCAAAGGGCCGCCCGGGACAGGGAACGACAGCCCCAGCATTTT. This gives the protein CASSQRAARDRERQPQHF.

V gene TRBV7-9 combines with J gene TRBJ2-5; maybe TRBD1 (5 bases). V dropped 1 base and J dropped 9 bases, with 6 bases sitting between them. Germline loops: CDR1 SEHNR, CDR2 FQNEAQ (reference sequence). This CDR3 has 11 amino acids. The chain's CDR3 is CASSLEGAQYF. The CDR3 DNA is TGTGCCAGCAGCTTAGAAGGGGCCCAGTACTTC.